This T cell receptor beta chain originates from a study of blood T cell repertoires in COVID-19. Study-level background: PBMCs, B-cell-depleted T cells, or T cells provided the cDNA or gDNA that made up the material.

The length of the CDR3 is 17 residues. Trimming took 4 bases from V and 2 from J, leaving 16 bases between them. Germline V lookup: CDR1 SGHRS, CDR2 YFSETQ. Original analysis: Researchers report that nucleated cell counts were estimated from reference gene primer amplification. This table comes from immunoSEQ multiplex PCR, and its TCRdb copy is limited to in-frame clones, with some not included. The V and J calls and clone size were taken over from that table, and D and trimming were inferred from the DNA. The sample gives roughly 130,000 clones, 84% of which show up once; less than 9% is in the top ten.

Sequences were obtained from peripheral blood. This TCR was recovered from a man aged 25-45 years with COVID-19, enrolled during active disease. The rearrangement links TRBV5-1 to TRBJ2-6; D may be TRBD1 (6 bases). The CDR3, as DNA: TGCGCCAGCAGCAAGTCCCGGGACATTCCTGGGGCCAACGTCCTGACTTTC. It specifies CASSKSRDIPGANVLTF.